The rows below give T cell receptor beta chains drawn from one sample of a study of T cell responses to AZD1222 COVID-19 vaccine. The repertoire was sequenced with immunoSEQ multiplex PCR; TCRdb's copy has only in-frame clones and lacks some. The sample lists approximately 92,000 clones; 85% to 90% were seen once. This specimen was peripheral blood, taken on day 0 of AZD1222 vaccination. These receptors were obtained from an adult in good health. Each CDR3 is given with its conserved first and last residue. Fields, in order: J gene, D gene, V gene, clone size, CDR3 DNA, CDR3 protein. The D gene is left open where the match is weak. Expanded clones get a size class; other rows say once, few or many, or leave the size out.

j_gene: TRBJ1-2; d_gene: .; v_gene: TRBV3-1/TRBV3-2; abundance: .; CDR3nt: TGTGCCAGCAGCCAAGCAGGGTCGGCTAACTATGGCTACACCTTC; CDR3aa: CASSQAGSANYGYTF
j_gene: TRBJ1-2; d_gene: .; v_gene: TRBV28; abundance: .; CDR3nt: TGTGCCAGCAGTTTGAGGCAGGGGTCGGGCGGCTACACCTTC; CDR3aa: CASSLRQGSGGYTF
j_gene: TRBJ1-1; d_gene: .; v_gene: TRBV30; abundance: .; CDR3nt: TGTGCCTGGAGTGGAATTTACATGAACACTGAAGCTTTCTTT; CDR3aa: CAWSGIYMNTEAFF
j_gene: TRBJ2-7; d_gene: .; v_gene: TRBV2; abundance: .; CDR3nt: TGTGCCAGCATCGGGCTCGCGGCGGGAAGCTCCTACGAGCAGTACTTC; CDR3aa: CASIGLAAGSSYEQYF
j_gene: TRBJ2-1; d_gene: TRBD2; v_gene: TRBV7-2; abundance: few; CDR3nt: TGTGCCAGCAGCTTTGGGGCTAGCGGGGGGGCCTATGAGCAGTTCTTC; CDR3aa: CASSFGASGGAYEQFF
j_gene: TRBJ1-1; d_gene: .; v_gene: TRBV29-1; abundance: .; CDR3nt: TGCAGCGCTGCCGGGACATGGAAATTGTCCATGAACACTGAAGCTTTCTTT; CDR3aa: CSAAGTWKLSMNTEAFF
j_gene: TRBJ1-2; d_gene: .; v_gene: TRBV12-3/TRBV12-4; abundance: .; CDR3nt: TGTGCCAGCAGTTTGGATTTCTATGGCTACACCTTC; CDR3aa: CASSLDFYGYTF
j_gene: TRBJ1-6; d_gene: .; v_gene: TRBV10-1; abundance: .; CDR3nt: TGCGCCAGCAGTGATAGTGGGTCACCCCTCCACTTT; CDR3aa: CASSDSGSPLHF
j_gene: TRBJ2-5; d_gene: .; v_gene: TRBV29-1; abundance: .; CDR3nt: TGCAGCGCCGGACCCCGGGGAGAGACCCAGTACTTC; CDR3aa: CSAGPRGETQYF
j_gene: TRBJ2-1; d_gene: TRBD1; v_gene: TRBV29-1; abundance: once; CDR3nt: TGCAGCGGCAAGGGACAGGCTTACAATGAGCAGTTCTTC; CDR3aa: CSGKGQAYNEQFF
j_gene: TRBJ1-6; d_gene: .; v_gene: TRBV5-6; abundance: .; CDR3nt: TGTGCCAGCAGCTCCGGGACAAACTATAATTCACCCCTCCACTTT; CDR3aa: CASSSGTNYNSPLHF
j_gene: TRBJ2-5; d_gene: .; v_gene: TRBV6-6; abundance: .; CDR3nt: TGTGCCAGCAAAACGGGGGCGCCGGGGGAGACCCAGTACTTC; CDR3aa: CASKTGAPGETQYF
j_gene: TRBJ2-1; d_gene: .; v_gene: TRBV5-6; abundance: .; CDR3nt: TGTGCCAGCAGCTTGGGTGCCTACAATGAGCAGTTCTTC; CDR3aa: CASSLGAYNEQFF
j_gene: TRBJ1-1; d_gene: TRBD1; v_gene: TRBV5-4; abundance: .; CDR3nt: TGTGCCAGCAGCTTGGTTAATCAGGGGGCTATAAGTGCTTTCTTT; CDR3aa: CASSLVNQGAISAFF
j_gene: TRBJ1-1; d_gene: .; v_gene: TRBV29-1; abundance: few; CDR3nt: TGCAGCGTTGCCCCCCTGGGAGACACTGAAGCTTTCTTT; CDR3aa: CSVAPLGDTEAFF
j_gene: TRBJ2-1; d_gene: TRBD1; v_gene: TRBV4-1; abundance: .; CDR3nt: TGCGCCAGCAGCCAACGACAGGGGAATGTGGATGAGCAGTTCTTC; CDR3aa: CASSQRQGNVDEQFF
j_gene: TRBJ1-5; d_gene: TRBD1; v_gene: TRBV7-2; abundance: .; CDR3nt: TGTGCCAGCAGCCTCCTAACAGGGGGAAGCAATCAGCCCCAGCATTTT; CDR3aa: CASSLLTGGSNQPQHF
j_gene: TRBJ1-2; d_gene: TRBD1; v_gene: TRBV7-2; abundance: .; CDR3nt: TGTGCCAGCAGTACGCAGGGGGCATATGGCTACACCTTC; CDR3aa: CASSTQGAYGYTF
j_gene: TRBJ2-1; d_gene: TRBD1; v_gene: TRBV18; abundance: .; CDR3nt: TGTGCCAGCTCACCTACGGGACAGGGGGGCAATGAGCAGTTCTTC; CDR3aa: CASSPTGQGGNEQFF
j_gene: TRBJ2-1; d_gene: .; v_gene: TRBV7-2; abundance: .; CDR3nt: TGTGCCAGCAGCCCAGGACAGCCCTCCTACAATGAGCAGTTCTTC; CDR3aa: CASSPGQPSYNEQFF
j_gene: TRBJ1-1; d_gene: .; v_gene: TRBV10-1; abundance: .; CDR3nt: TGCGCCAGCAGTGAGTCCGGGGGTTCCGACACTGAAGCTTTCTTT; CDR3aa: CASSESGGSDTEAFF
j_gene: TRBJ2-1; d_gene: TRBD2; v_gene: TRBV28; abundance: few; CDR3nt: TGTGCCAGCAGCGGGACTAGCGGGGGCGTCTACAATGAGCAGTTCTTC; CDR3aa: CASSGTSGGVYNEQFF
j_gene: TRBJ1-5; d_gene: .; v_gene: TRBV28; abundance: .; CDR3nt: TGTGCCAGCCGGGGGGGGAATAGCAATCAGCCCCAGCATTTT; CDR3aa: CASRGGNSNQPQHF
j_gene: TRBJ1-1; d_gene: TRBD1; v_gene: TRBV11-2; abundance: few; CDR3nt: TGTGCCAGCAGCCCCGGGACAGGGGCCGCACTTTTT; CDR3aa: CASSPGTGAALF
j_gene: TRBJ1-2; d_gene: TRBD1; v_gene: TRBV25-1; abundance: few; CDR3nt: TGTGCCATCTGGACAGGGTCTGGCTACACCTTC; CDR3aa: CAIWTGSGYTF
j_gene: TRBJ2-7; d_gene: TRBD2; v_gene: TRBV2; abundance: .; CDR3nt: TGTGCCAGCAGGACTAGCGGGGTCTACGAGCAGTACTTC; CDR3aa: CASRTSGVYEQYF
j_gene: TRBJ2-4; d_gene: .; v_gene: TRBV27; abundance: .; CDR3nt: TGTGCCAGCAGTCACCAGGGGGGGGAAAACATTCAGTACTTC; CDR3aa: CASSHQGGENIQYF
j_gene: TRBJ1-3; d_gene: TRBD1; v_gene: TRBV4-1; abundance: .; CDR3nt: TGCGCCAGCAGTCGAACAGGGGGCTCCCCCTACTCTGGAAACACCATATATTTT; CDR3aa: CASSRTGGSPYSGNTIYF
j_gene: TRBJ1-4; d_gene: .; v_gene: TRBV19; abundance: many; CDR3nt: TGTGCCAGTAGTCCTCGACAGCTTGCAACTAATGAAAAACTGTTTTTT; CDR3aa: CASSPRQLATNEKLFF
j_gene: TRBJ2-2; d_gene: TRBD2; v_gene: TRBV4-2; abundance: .; CDR3nt: TGTGCCAGCAGCCACCCTAAAAGGGGACTAGCGGGAGTTGACGGGGAGCTGTTTTTT; CDR3aa: CASSHPKRGLAGVDGELFF
j_gene: TRBJ1-4; d_gene: .; v_gene: TRBV6-1; abundance: .; CDR3nt: TGTGCCAGCAGTGCCCCTGCGACAGGCGGCGATGAAAAACTGTTTTTT; CDR3aa: CASSAPATGGDEKLFF
j_gene: TRBJ1-2; d_gene: .; v_gene: TRBV9; abundance: .; CDR3nt: TGTGCCAGCAGCCCCCGCCCAGGGACGGGGGATTATGGCTACACCTTC; CDR3aa: CASSPRPGTGDYGYTF
j_gene: TRBJ2-7; d_gene: .; v_gene: TRBV6-5; abundance: .; CDR3nt: TGTGCCAGCAGTTCCCTAGAGAACAGCTACGAGCAGTACTTC; CDR3aa: CASSSLENSYEQYF
j_gene: TRBJ2-7; d_gene: .; v_gene: TRBV9; abundance: .; CDR3nt: TGTGCCAGCAGCGTAGTCTCAGAAGGGGATCGGCAGTACTTC; CDR3aa: CASSVVSEGDRQYF
j_gene: TRBJ2-1; d_gene: .; v_gene: TRBV9; abundance: .; CDR3nt: TGTGCCAGCAGCGTAGAGCTAGCTATAAATGAGCAGTTCTTC; CDR3aa: CASSVELAINEQFF
j_gene: TRBJ1-3; d_gene: .; v_gene: TRBV27; abundance: .; CDR3nt: TGTGCCAGCAGTTTATCTCCGGGGAGCTCTGGAAACACCATATATTTT; CDR3aa: CASSLSPGSSGNTIYF
j_gene: TRBJ1-1; d_gene: .; v_gene: TRBV6-5; abundance: .; CDR3nt: TGTGCCAGCAGCCCCTACTTGGAGGCTGAAGCTTTCTTT; CDR3aa: CASSPYLEAEAFF
j_gene: TRBJ2-7; d_gene: .; v_gene: TRBV29-1; abundance: .; CDR3nt: TGCAGCGTTACAGGCATCCCCCTTTCCGAGCAGTACTTC; CDR3aa: CSVTGIPLSEQYF
j_gene: TRBJ1-1; d_gene: .; v_gene: TRBV9; abundance: once; CDR3nt: TGTGCCAGCAGCGTAGCTACGGGGCAGACTGAAGCTTTCTTT; CDR3aa: CASSVATGQTEAFF
j_gene: TRBJ2-4; d_gene: .; v_gene: TRBV9; abundance: .; CDR3nt: TGTGCCAGCAGCCCCGAGGGGGGGGCTAGCGGACATATAGCCAAAAACATTCAGTACTTC; CDR3aa: CASSPEGGASGHIAKNIQYF
j_gene: TRBJ2-5; d_gene: TRBD1; v_gene: TRBV6-1; abundance: .; CDR3nt: TGTGCCAGCAGTGCACGACAGGGGGAGACCCAGTACTTC; CDR3aa: CASSARQGETQYF
j_gene: TRBJ2-3; d_gene: .; v_gene: TRBV2; abundance: .; CDR3nt: TGTGCCAGCAGTGAGGTGGGAGCGGGTCGCACGCAGTATTTT; CDR3aa: CASSEVGAGRTQYF
j_gene: TRBJ1-4; d_gene: .; v_gene: TRBV19; abundance: .; CDR3nt: TGTGCCAGTACTAGGACAGTTGGTGAAAAACTGTTTTTT; CDR3aa: CASTRTVGEKLFF
j_gene: TRBJ2-1; d_gene: .; v_gene: TRBV24-1; abundance: .; CDR3nt: TGTGCCACCAGTGATTTGGAAGGCGGAGACGAGCAGTTCTTC; CDR3aa: CATSDLEGGDEQFF
j_gene: TRBJ2-1; d_gene: TRBD2; v_gene: TRBV5-4; abundance: .; CDR3nt: TGTGCCAGCAGTTTCCCTAGCGGGGGGGCCTACGATGAGCAGTTCTTC; CDR3aa: CASSFPSGGAYDEQFF
j_gene: TRBJ1-1; d_gene: .; v_gene: TRBV11-2; abundance: few; CDR3nt: TGTGCCAGCAGTTTCCGCGGGGGTAGAGCTTTCTTT; CDR3aa: CASSFRGGRAFF
j_gene: TRBJ2-1; d_gene: TRBD2; v_gene: TRBV5-1; abundance: .; CDR3nt: TGCGCCAGCAGCCTAAGCGGGGGGAACTACAATGAGCAGTTCTTC; CDR3aa: CASSLSGGNYNEQFF
j_gene: TRBJ1-5; d_gene: .; v_gene: TRBV6-5; abundance: .; CDR3nt: TGTGCCAGCAGTTCCGCCAAGGCCAGTGGCAATCAGCCCCAGCATTTT; CDR3aa: CASSSAKASGNQPQHF
j_gene: TRBJ1-2; d_gene: .; v_gene: TRBV6-5; abundance: once; CDR3nt: TGTGCCAGCACGCGGGGTGAGGGCTACACCTTC; CDR3aa: CASTRGEGYTF
j_gene: TRBJ2-5; d_gene: .; v_gene: TRBV30; abundance: .; CDR3nt: TGTGCCTGGAGCCTAACGGCCCGGGGAGAGACCCAGTACTTC; CDR3aa: CAWSLTARGETQYF
j_gene: TRBJ1-1; d_gene: .; v_gene: TRBV7-2; abundance: .; CDR3nt: TGTGCCAGCAGCTCCTCACTAACTTGGACAGCCGCTGAAGCTTTCTTT; CDR3aa: CASSSSLTWTAAEAFF
j_gene: TRBJ2-1; d_gene: .; v_gene: TRBV2; abundance: once; CDR3nt: TGTGCCAGTTCAGGGGTCAGCTCCTACAATGAGCAGTTCTTC; CDR3aa: CASSGVSSYNEQFF
j_gene: TRBJ1-1; d_gene: .; v_gene: TRBV5-1; abundance: .; CDR3nt: TGCGCCAGCAGCCTAGGGGTAGGCACTGAAGCTTTCTTT; CDR3aa: CASSLGVGTEAFF
j_gene: TRBJ2-5; d_gene: .; v_gene: TRBV28; abundance: .; CDR3nt: TGTGCCAGCACTCCTGGGCGGAAAGAGACCCAGTACTTC; CDR3aa: CASTPGRKETQYF
j_gene: TRBJ2-7; d_gene: .; v_gene: TRBV5-1; abundance: .; CDR3nt: TGCGCCAGCAGCTTGGCGGGCGGCAGTTACGAGCAGTACTTC; CDR3aa: CASSLAGGSYEQYF
j_gene: TRBJ2-3; d_gene: TRBD2; v_gene: TRBV7-2; abundance: .; CDR3nt: TGTGCCAGCAGCTTAATTCCTAGCGGGGGGGGACTCACAGATACGCAGTATTTT; CDR3aa: CASSLIPSGGGLTDTQYF